Shown below are 10 T cell receptor beta chains from a single sample sequenced in a study of Tregs in tolerant kidney transplant recipients. Data came from immunoSEQ multiplex PCR; TCRdb stores just in-frame clones and leaves some out. The sample lists under 100,000 clones, around 90% occurring once. The sequenced sample was CD8+ T cells from blood. All receptors derive from a human donor in good health.

In nucleotides, the CDR3 is TGTGCCAGCAGCTCTGGATCCGGGACAGGGTCGCGAAAACTGTTTTTT. Its protein is CASSSGSGTGSRKLFF. The chain is built from TRBV7-9 and TRBJ1-4, with TRBD1 matching over 9 bases. The CDR3 is 16 residues long. V gave up 4 bases and J gave up 10 bases; unmatched junction bases: 13. The V gene's germline CDR1 is SEHNR and CDR2 FQNEAQ (reference sequence).

V gene TRBV19 combines with J gene TRBJ2-7, with 8 bases that match TRBD1. CDR1 and CDR2 (germline): LNHDA, SQIVND (reference sequence). J lost 5 bases, V lost 5 bases, and 8 bases had no gene match. CDR3 length equals 14 residues. This chain's CDR3 is CASSPDRDQNEQYF. In nucleotides, the CDR3 is TGTGCCAGTAGTCCGGACAGGGATCAGAACGAGCAGTACTTC.

This clone was picked up a small number of times. The chain employs TRBV7-6 and TRBJ2-3, with D possibly matching TRBD2 (6 bases). This CDR3 region has 12 residues. V was trimmed by 5 bases and J by 3 bases, leaving 6 bases between them. CDR1 is SGHVS, CDR2 FNYEAQ, per germline. The CDR3 sequence is CASSGGTDTQYF. The CDR3 DNA sequence: TGTGCCAGCAGCGGAGGGACAGATACGCAGTATTTT.

V and J are TRBV4-1 and TRBJ1-2; unclear D gene. CDR3 size: 13 residues. Trimming took off 1 base at V and 4 bases at J, with 7 bases between the two ends. Germline V gene lookup returns CDR1 MGHRA and CDR2 YSYEKL. The CDR3 loop reads CASSQGRLYGYTF. For the CDR3, the DNA is TGCGCCAGCAGCCAAGGACGGCTCTATGGCTACACCTTC.

The chain carries TRBV5-4 and TRBJ2-7; D may be TRBD1 (6 bases). V was clipped by 3 bases and J by 5 bases, with 15 bases between them. Germline lookup yields CDR1 SGHNT and CDR2 YYREEE (reference sequence). This CDR3 comprises 14 residues. This CDR3 is CASSSHDRIHEQYF. CDR3 bases: TGTGCCAGCAGCTCGCATGACAGGATCCACGAGCAGTACTTC.

CDR3 in amino acids: CASRNGLEAFF. CDR3 coding DNA: TGTGCCAGCAGAAATGGGCTTGAAGCTTTCTTT. The chain joins TRBV2 to TRBJ1-1, with unresolved D. The V and J ends lost 6 bases and 7 bases respectively, with 9 bases between them. Looked up from germline, CDR1 is SNHLY and CDR2 is FYNNEI. The CDR3 contains 11 residues. Looking up the rest from reference TRBV2 and TRBJ1-1 gives the full variable domain: EPEVTQTPSHQVTQMGQEVILRCVPISNHLYFYWYRQILGQKVEFLVSFYNNEISEKSEIFDDQFSVERPDGSNFTLKIRSTKLEDSAMYFCASRNGLEAFFGQGTRLTVV.

The chain carries TRBV7-9 and TRBJ2-7; the D call may be TRBD1 or TRBD2 (6 bases each). V lost 5 bases, J lost 2 bases, and 16 bases lay in between. Germline V gene lookup returns CDR1 SEHNR and CDR2 FQNEAQ (reference sequence). The CDR3 has 15 residues. The chain's CDR3 is CASSPHEGGPYEQYF. In nucleotides, the CDR3 is TGTGCCAGCAGCCCCCACGAGGGGGGCCCCTACGAGCAGTACTTC.

The chain recombines TRBV7-9 with TRBJ1-2, with a tentative D call TRBD1 (5 bases). CDR3 length: 16 residues. The V end was cut by 4 bases, the J end by 2 bases, with 17 bases between. Germline V gene lookup returns CDR1 SEHNR and CDR2 FQNEAQ (reference sequence). CDR3 nucleotide sequence: TGTGCCAGCAGCTCCCCCCGGGACTTCCCGAACTATGGCTACACCTTC. Protein: CASSSPRDFPNYGYTF.

This clone showed up just once. CDR3 coding DNA: TGTGCCAGTAGTATGGTGGTATCCGGGTACGAGCAGTACTTC. Translating gives CASSMVVSGYEQYF. The chain combines TRBV19 with TRBJ2-7; D remains ambiguous. Germline CDR1 LNHDA, CDR2 SQIVND (reference sequence). The CDR3 totals 14 residues. V lost 3 bases to trimming and J lost 4 bases, with 13 bases between them.

The V and J genes are TRBV13 and TRBJ1-1, with unresolved D. Germline values: CDR1 PRHDT, CDR2 FYEKMQ (reference sequence). The CDR3 sequence is 15 residues long. The ends were cut back, 0 bases at V and 5 bases at J, with 13 bases in the middle. Written as DNA, the CDR3 is TGTGCCAGCAGCTTAGGGTCGGCGGGTGGAACTGAAGCTTTCTTT. Translated: CASSLGSAGGTEAFF.